These 29 T cell receptor beta chains originate from one sample sequenced in a study of T cells in Graves' hyperthyroidism and ophthalmopathy. Researchers took RNA transcripts and amplified the TCR beta CDR3 regions from them. TCR CDR3 regions were first amplified by RT-PCR with HTBI primers. TCRdb passed the multiplex PCR reads through MiXCR, listing each CDR3 protein once. The repertoire holds approximately 620,000 distinct CDR3 sequences, about 15% seen once, with 5.8% in the top ten. Sequencing used blood. These receptors all stem from a woman in her 30s with Graves' hyperthyroidism that later progressed to Graves' ophthalmopathy.

On this clonotype: A much larger clone sits a single nucleotide away, making a read error possible. This sequence joins TRBV14 and TRBJ2-5; a possible D gene is TRBD2 (5 bases). The CDR3 has 14 amino acids. Germline CDR1 SGHDN, CDR2 FVKESK. The V end was cut by 4 bases, the J end by 0 bases, with 9 bases between. The CDR3 bases are TGTGCCAGCAGCCGAGGGTCCCACCAAGAGACCCAGTACTTC. It encodes CASSRGSHQETQYF.

V usage is TRBV30 and J usage is TRBJ1-1; the D is unclear. From germline, CDR1 is GTSNPN and CDR2 SVGIG (reference sequence). Between the trimmed V and J ends, which lost 0 bases and 7 bases, there was a span of 6 bases. The CDR3 has 11 amino acids. For the CDR3, the DNA is TGTGCCTGGAGTGTATTGGGTGAAGCTTTCTTT. Translated, it gives CAWSVLGEAFF.

This clonotype has at least ten counts. The chain couples TRBV20-1 to TRBJ2-7; 7 bases line up with TRBD1. With 5 bases clipped from V and 3 bases from J, the junction kept 10 bases outside the gene matches. The V gene's germline CDR1 is DFQATT and CDR2 SNEGSKA (reference sequence). The CDR3 is 14 residues long. CDR3 in DNA: TGCAGTGCTCCTCAGGGACAGTCGGTCTACGAGCAGTACTTC. Encoded protein: CSAPQGQSVYEQYF.

This clonotype came up many times. The rearrangement links TRBV10-3 to TRBJ2-7, with 10 bases fitting TRBD2. CDR1 and CDR2 from the germline V gene are ENHRY and SYGVKD. With 3 bases clipped from V and 0 bases from J, the junction kept 2 bases outside the gene matches. This CDR3 comprises 15 residues. This CDR3 reads CAISDSSGSSYEQYF. In nucleotides, the CDR3 is TGTGCCATCAGTGATTCTAGCGGGAGCTCCTACGAGCAGTACTTC.

This clonotype was counted many times. The chain is built from TRBV12-3 or TRBV12-4 and TRBJ2-2; 13 bases are a match to TRBD2. The CDR3 length is 17 residues. V was pared by 6 bases and J by 5 bases, with 9 bases of the junction left unmatched. The CDR3 loop reads CASSAQRLAGGTGELFF. The CDR3 DNA is TGTGCCAGCAGCGCCCAAAGACTAGCGGGGGGTACCGGGGAGCTGTTTTTT.

This clonotype was counted a few times. The genes are TRBV7-2 and TRBJ2-2; D remains unclear. The CDR3 sequence is 16 residues long. Germline V gene sequence: CDR1 SGHTA, CDR2 FQGNSA. Trimming left V 1 base short and J 4 bases short, with 13 bases between. CDR3 coding DNA: TGTGCCAGCAGCTTAGAGATGGCACTCTTCACCGGGGAGCTGTTTTTT. It specifies CASSLEMALFTGELFF.

This clonotype was seen a few times. This chain uses TRBV20-1 with TRBJ2-3; TRBD2 aligns across 9 bases. Germline V gene data show CDR1 as DFQATT and CDR2 as SNEGSKA (reference sequence). V shed 2 bases and J 0 bases; nucleotides not matched to a gene: 3. The CDR3 spans 15 residues. CDR3 region: CSARMLAGSTDTQYF. The CDR3 DNA is TGCAGTGCTAGAATGCTAGCGGGAAGCACAGATACGCAGTATTTT.

The chain is built from TRBV6-1 and TRBJ2-3; the D gene is possibly TRBD2 (6 bases). Germline assignment: CDR1 MNHNS and CDR2 SASEGT. V was shortened by 7 bases and J by 2 bases, with 16 bases between the two germline ends. The CDR3 sequence is 15 residues long. The CDR3, as DNA: TGTGCCAGCATAGAAGGTTCGGGGGTCACAGATACGCAGTATTTT. Translation: CASIEGSGVTDTQYF.

This clonotype was seen ten or more times. The CDR3 is CASSQMGQGTDTQYF. CDR3 in DNA: TGTGCCAGCAGCCAAATGGGACAGGGAACAGATACGCAGTATTTT. The chain couples TRBV11-3 to TRBJ2-3; 9 bases match TRBD1. Looked up from germline, CDR1 is SGHNT and CDR2 is YENEEA. CDR3 length: 15 amino acids. Trimming removed 5 bases from V and 3 bases from J; junction bases left unmatched: 6. The whole variable domain, remainder taken from reference TRBV11-3 and TRBJ2-3, is EAGVVQSPRYKIIEKKQPVAFWCNPISGHNTLYWYLQNLGQGPELLIRYENEEAVDDSQLPKDRFSAERLKGVDSTLKIQPAELGDSAVYLCASSQMGQGTDTQYFGPGTRLTVL.

This clonotype was detected many times. The gene calls are TRBV29-1 and TRBJ1-3, with D possibly being TRBD1 (5 bases). Trimming cost V 2 bases and J 0 bases, with 11 bases left between them. The CDR3 covers 15 residues. CDR1 and CDR2 from the germline V gene are SQVTM and ANQGSEA. As DNA, the CDR3 is TGCAGCGTTGAAACGAGGGGCCTCTCTGGAAACACCATATATTTT. It encodes CSVETRGLSGNTIYF. Full variable domain (missing parts from reference TRBV29-1 and TRBJ1-3): SAVISQKPSRDICQRGTSLTIQCQVDSQVTMMFWYRQQPGQSLTLIATANQGSEATYESGFVIDKFPISRPNLTFSTLTVSNMSPEDSSIYLCSVETRGLSGNTIYFGEGSWLTVV.

This clonotype has a count of ten or more. This chain connects TRBV19 to TRBJ2-3, with D perhaps matching TRBD2 (5 bases). Germline assignment: CDR1 LNHDA and CDR2 SQIVND (reference sequence). V lost 1 base and J 6 bases, leaving 14 bases between the germline ends. CDR3 size: 15 residues. CDR3 amino acids: CASSIGGAAMDTQYF. CDR3 in DNA: TGTGCCAGTAGTATAGGGGGAGCAGCGATGGATACGCAGTATTTT.

This clonotype was counted many times. This chain links TRBV7-2 with TRBJ2-1; D is unclear. Trimming cost V 3 bases and J 5 bases, with 20 bases left between them. Germline V gene data show CDR1 as SGHTA and CDR2 as FQGNSA. The CDR3 contains 17 residues. CDR3 loop: CASSLLGVARVHNEQFF. Here the CDR3 DNA reads TGTGCCAGCAGCTTGCTCGGAGTGGCACGTGTTCACAATGAGCAGTTCTTC.

The chain uses TRBV6-1 and TRBJ1-2; D is possibly TRBD1 (5 bases). The CDR3 sequence is 13 residues long. The V gene's germline CDR1 is MNHNS and CDR2 SASEGT. The V gene lost 4 bases and the J gene lost 12 bases, with 18 bases spanning the gap. CDR3 nucleotide sequence: TGTGCCAGCAGTGCCGCCTTCCGGGACTCCAACACCTTC. This encodes CASSAAFRDSNTF.

This clonotype was seen many times. For the CDR3, the DNA is TGTGCCAGCAGCTTGGACAGGGTACGGATTGACTATGGCTACACCTTC. Its translation: CASSLDRVRIDYGYTF. The V and J genes are TRBV5-6 and TRBJ1-2, with D perhaps matching TRBD1 (6 bases). V lost 0 bases and J 3 bases, leaving 15 bases between the germline ends. Germline values: CDR1 SGHDT, CDR2 YYEEEE. The CDR3 totals 16 residues.

This clonotype was seen a few times. The V and J genes are TRBV20-1 and TRBJ2-7; D is ambiguous. Deletions cut 3 bases from V and 1 base from J, with 13 bases between. The V gene's germline CDR1 is DFQATT and CDR2 SNEGSKA (reference sequence). The CDR3 is made up of 14 amino acids. The chain's CDR3 is CSARDDHLSYEQYF. In DNA, the CDR3 is TGCAGTGCTAGGGACGATCACCTTTCCTACGAGCAGTACTTC.

There are a few counts of this clonotype. V usage is TRBV4-1 and J usage is TRBJ2-1, with a tentative D call TRBD2 (6 bases). V lost 8 bases and J lost 5, with 19 bases in between. The CDR3 loop spans 15 amino acids. The V gene's germline CDR1 is MGHRA and CDR2 YSYEKL. The CDR3: CASASGTPTNNEQFF. CDR3 sequence (DNA): TGCGCCAGCGCTTCCGGGACTCCCACCAACAATGAGCAGTTCTTC.

This clonotype was picked up one time. The V and J genes are TRBV18 and TRBJ1-1; possible D gene TRBD1, 5 bases. CDR3 length: 13 amino acids. The germline CDR1 and CDR2 sequences are KGHSH and LQKENI. V lost 3 bases to trimming and J lost 7 bases, with 12 bases between them. CDR3: CASSPLGRVEAFF. CDR3 nucleotide sequence: TGTGCCAGCTCACCTTTGGGACGGGTTGAAGCTTTCTTT.

The V and J genes are TRBV6-2 or TRBV6-3 and TRBJ2-3, with 11 nucleotides matching TRBD2. Germline lookup yields CDR1 MNHEY and CDR2 SVGEGT. The V gene end was trimmed by 5 bases and the J gene end by 5 bases; junction bases not matched to a gene: 9. CDR3 size: 16 residues. The CDR3 DNA follows: TGTGCCAGCAGTCCATTAGCGGGAGGGCGGAGAGATACGCAGTATTTT. Its protein product is CASSPLAGGRRDTQYF.

The sample holds many counts of this clonotype. This rearrangement joins TRBV24-1 to TRBJ2-5; unclear D gene. CDR1 and CDR2 from the germline V gene are KGHDR and SFDVKD. The V end lost 1 base, the J end lost 1 base, and 9 bases lay between the germline ends. This CDR3 region has 15 residues. CDR3 protein: CATSDFDTPQETQYF. For the CDR3, the DNA is TGTGCCACCAGTGATTTTGACACTCCCCAAGAGACCCAGTACTTC.

This clonotype was observed at least ten times. The chain carries TRBV19 and TRBJ2-3; tentatively, D is TRBD1 (6 bases). The germline V and J ends were trimmed by 5 bases and 4 bases, with 16 bases remaining between them. The CDR3 has 15 amino acids. Germline lookup yields CDR1 LNHDA and CDR2 SQIVND (reference sequence). CDR3 in DNA: TGTGCCAGTAGTCCATACAGGGATTCGGCAGATACGCAGTATTTT. Encoded protein: CASSPYRDSADTQYF. The variable domain in full, completed from reference TRBV19 and TRBJ2-3, reads DGGITQSPKYLFRKEGQNVTLSCEQNLNHDAMYWYRQDPGQGLRLIYYSQIVNDFQKGDIAEGYSVSREKKESFPLTVTSAQKNPTAFYLCASSPYRDSADTQYFGPGTRLTVL.

This clonotype was detected ten times or more. V usage is TRBV29-1 and J usage is TRBJ2-1, with 8 bases that match TRBD2. Germline CDR1 reads SQVTM; CDR2 reads ANQGSEA. The CDR3 is 14 residues long. V was clipped by 7 bases and J by 2 bases; unmatched bases: 7. DNA for the CDR3: TGCAGCGGTACCCCTAGCGGGCCCTACAATGAGCAGTTCTTC. It specifies CSGTPSGPYNEQFF.

This clonotype occurred many times. V and J are TRBV4-1 and TRBJ1-2; 8 nucleotides match TRBD1. Germline V CDR1 and CDR2: MGHRA, YSYEKL. With V trimmed by 3 bases and J by 3 bases, 6 bases remained unmatched. CDR3 length: 15 amino acids. CDR3 nucleotides: TGCGCCAGCAGCCATCAACAGGGGGATGACTATGGCTACACCTTC. It translates to CASSHQQGDDYGYTF.

This clonotype has at least ten counts. One end of the junction varies from germline; a read error may be responsible. The chain joins TRBV12-3 or TRBV12-4 to TRBJ1-2, with 7 bases aligning to TRBD1. This CDR3 region has 14 residues. CDR3 DNA: TGTGCCGGCAGAAATGCAGGGGGTTATGATGGCTACACCTTC. Its protein is CAGRNAGGYDGYTF.

At least ten counts were recorded for this clonotype. The J gene is TRBJ1-2, the V gene TRBV27; D is unclear. This CDR3 contains 13 residues. Germline CDR1 MNHEY, CDR2 SMNVEV (reference sequence). The V end was cut by 3 bases, the J end by 0 bases, with 5 bases between. The CDR3 sequence is CASSLRANYGYTF. In DNA form, the CDR3 reads TGTGCCAGCAGTTTGCGGGCTAACTATGGCTACACCTTC.

This clonotype was counted many times. The CDR3 nucleotides read TGCAGTGCTAGAGCCCGGACTAGTATTGAGCAGTTCTTC. This codes for CSARARTSIEQFF. The V and J genes are TRBV20-1 and TRBJ2-1, with TRBD2 identical over 7 bases. The CDR3 length is 13 residues. After removal of 1 base from V and 9 bases from J, the junction contained 6 bases not matched to a gene. Germline V gene lookup returns CDR1 DFQATT and CDR2 SNEGSKA (reference sequence).

This clonotype showed up just a few times. This chain uses TRBV4-1 with TRBJ1-1, with a weak D call TRBD1 (6 bases). V gave up 4 bases and J gave up 4 bases, with 25 bases separating them. CDR1 MGHRA and CDR2 YSYEKL come from the germline V gene. The CDR3 is 18 amino acids. CDR3 protein: CASSPRRGAPVGGTEAFF. CDR3 DNA: TGCGCCAGCAGCCCCCGCAGGGGCGCGCCGGTCGGAGGCACTGAAGCTTTCTTT.

This clonotype was observed many times. The gene calls are TRBV11-2 and TRBJ2-7; 8 bases are a match to TRBD1. Per the germline V gene, CDR1 is SGHAT and CDR2 is FQNNGV. Trimming removed 5 bases from V and 7 bases from J; junction bases left unmatched: 10. CDR3 length equals 14 residues. The CDR3 loop reads CASSRLQGAGEQYF. The CDR3 DNA reads TGTGCCAGCAGCCGACTCCAGGGGGCAGGAGAGCAGTACTTC.

This clonotype was counted only a few times. A junction boundary mismatches the germline segment, possibly from a read error. J is TRBJ2-5 and V is TRBV5-1; D gene unclear. Germline V CDR1 and CDR2: SGHRS, YFSETQ. This CDR3 has 14 amino acids. CDR3 bases: TGCGCCAGCAGCTTTTCCCACGACGGAGAGATCCAGTACTTC. Its translation: CASSFSHDGEIQYF. The entire variable domain, with the rest obtained from reference TRBV5-1 and TRBJ2-5, is as follows: KAGVTQTPRYLIKTRGQQVTLSCSPISGHRSVSWYQQTPGQGLQFLFEYFSETQRNKGNFPGRFSGRQFSNSRSEMNVSTLELGDSALYLCASSFSHDGEIQYFGPGTRLLVL.

This clonotype was counted ten times or more. V gene TRBV2 combines with J gene TRBJ2-1, with 11 bases fitting TRBD2. The CDR3 runs to 14 residues. Germline V gives CDR1 SNHLY, CDR2 FYNNEI. Unmatched junction bases numbered 3, after V lost 4 bases and J lost 7 bases. The CDR3 spells CASSGLAGWNEQFF. CDR3 nucleotide sequence: TGTGCCAGCAGTGGACTAGCGGGATGGAATGAGCAGTTCTTC.